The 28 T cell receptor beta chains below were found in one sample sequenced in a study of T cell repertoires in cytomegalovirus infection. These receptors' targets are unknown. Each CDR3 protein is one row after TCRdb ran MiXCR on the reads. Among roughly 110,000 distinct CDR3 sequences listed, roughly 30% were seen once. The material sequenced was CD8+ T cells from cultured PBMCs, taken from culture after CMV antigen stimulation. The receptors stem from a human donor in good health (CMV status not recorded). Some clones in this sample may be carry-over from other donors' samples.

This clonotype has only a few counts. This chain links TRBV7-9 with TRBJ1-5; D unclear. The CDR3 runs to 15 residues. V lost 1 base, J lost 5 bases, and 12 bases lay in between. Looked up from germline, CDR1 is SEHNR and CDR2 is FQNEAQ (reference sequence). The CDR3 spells CASSLDAEMDQPQHF. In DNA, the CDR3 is TGTGCCAGCAGCTTAGATGCAGAGATGGATCAGCCCCAGCATTTT.

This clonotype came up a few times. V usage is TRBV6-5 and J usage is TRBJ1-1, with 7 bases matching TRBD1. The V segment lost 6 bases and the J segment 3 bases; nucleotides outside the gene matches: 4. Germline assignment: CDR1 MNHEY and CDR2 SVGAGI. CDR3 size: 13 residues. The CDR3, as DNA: TGTGCCAGCAGCACAGGGGAGGACACTGAAGCTTTCTTT. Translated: CASSTGEDTEAFF.

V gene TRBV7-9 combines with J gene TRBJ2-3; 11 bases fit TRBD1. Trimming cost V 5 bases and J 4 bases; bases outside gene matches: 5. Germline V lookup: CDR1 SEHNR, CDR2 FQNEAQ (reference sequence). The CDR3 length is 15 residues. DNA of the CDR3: TGTGCCAGCAGCAGGGACAGGGGGTCGTCAGATACGCAGTATTTT. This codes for CASSRDRGSSDTQYF.

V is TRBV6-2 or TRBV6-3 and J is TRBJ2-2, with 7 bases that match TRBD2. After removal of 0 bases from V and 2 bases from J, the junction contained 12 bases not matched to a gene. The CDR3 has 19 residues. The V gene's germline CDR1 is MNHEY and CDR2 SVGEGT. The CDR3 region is CASSYSINPGRNNTGELFF. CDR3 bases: TGTGCCAGCAGTTACTCGATCAATCCCGGGAGGAATAACACCGGGGAGCTGTTTTTT.

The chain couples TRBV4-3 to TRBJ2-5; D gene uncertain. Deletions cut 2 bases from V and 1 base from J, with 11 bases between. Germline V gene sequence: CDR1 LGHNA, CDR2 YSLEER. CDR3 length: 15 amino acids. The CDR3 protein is CASSQTKGSQETQYF. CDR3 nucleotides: TGCGCCAGCAGCCAAACGAAAGGCTCCCAAGAGACCCAGTACTTC.

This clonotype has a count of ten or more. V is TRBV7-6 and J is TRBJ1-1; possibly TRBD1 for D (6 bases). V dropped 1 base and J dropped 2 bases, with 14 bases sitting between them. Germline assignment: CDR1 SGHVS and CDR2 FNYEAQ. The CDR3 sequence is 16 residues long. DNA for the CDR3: TGTGCCAGCAGCTTAGGTCCGCGGGACACAAACACTGAAGCTTTCTTT. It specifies CASSLGPRDTNTEAFF.

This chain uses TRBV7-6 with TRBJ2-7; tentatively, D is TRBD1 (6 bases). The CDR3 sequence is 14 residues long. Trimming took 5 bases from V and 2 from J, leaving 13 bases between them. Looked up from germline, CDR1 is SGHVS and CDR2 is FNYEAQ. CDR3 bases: TGTGCCAGCAGCCAAACCGGGACAACCTACGAGCAGTACTTC. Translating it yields CASSQTGTTYEQYF.

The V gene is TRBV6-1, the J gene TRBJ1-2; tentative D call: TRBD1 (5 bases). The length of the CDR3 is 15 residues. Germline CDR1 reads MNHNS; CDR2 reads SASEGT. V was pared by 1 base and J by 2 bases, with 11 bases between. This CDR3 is CASSEEVRGNYGYTF. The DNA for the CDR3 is TGTGCCAGCAGTGAAGAGGTACGGGGCAACTATGGCTACACCTTC.

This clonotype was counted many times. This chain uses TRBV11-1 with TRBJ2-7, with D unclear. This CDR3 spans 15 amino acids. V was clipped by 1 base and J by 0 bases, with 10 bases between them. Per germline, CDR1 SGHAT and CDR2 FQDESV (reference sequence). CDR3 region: CASSLGHSSSYEQYF. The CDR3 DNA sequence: TGTGCCAGCAGCTTAGGTCACAGTAGCTCCTACGAGCAGTACTTC.

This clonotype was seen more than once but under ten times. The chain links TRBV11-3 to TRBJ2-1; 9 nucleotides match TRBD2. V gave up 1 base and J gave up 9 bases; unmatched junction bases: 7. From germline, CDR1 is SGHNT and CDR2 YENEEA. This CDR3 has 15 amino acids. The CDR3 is CASSLARGGVGEQFF. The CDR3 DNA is TGTGCCAGCAGCTTAGCTCGCGGGGGGGTAGGTGAGCAGTTCTTC.

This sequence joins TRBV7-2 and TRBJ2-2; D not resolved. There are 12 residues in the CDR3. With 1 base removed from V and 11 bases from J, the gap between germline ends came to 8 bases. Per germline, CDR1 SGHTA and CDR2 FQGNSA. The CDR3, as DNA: TGTGCCAGCAGCTTAGGAAACTTAGAGCTGTTTTTT. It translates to CASSLGNLELFF.

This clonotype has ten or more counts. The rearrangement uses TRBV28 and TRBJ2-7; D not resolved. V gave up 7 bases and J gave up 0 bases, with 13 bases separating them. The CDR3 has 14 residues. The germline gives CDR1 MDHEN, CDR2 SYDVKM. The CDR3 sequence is CASKKASFSYEQYF. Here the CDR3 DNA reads TGTGCCAGCAAAAAGGCATCCTTCTCCTACGAGCAGTACTTC.

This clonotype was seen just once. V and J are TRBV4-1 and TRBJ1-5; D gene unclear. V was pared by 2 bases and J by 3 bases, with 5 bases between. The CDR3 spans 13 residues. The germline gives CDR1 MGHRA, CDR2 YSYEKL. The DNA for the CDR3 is TGCGCCAGCAGCCAATTTGACAATCAGCCCCAGCATTTT. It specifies CASSQFDNQPQHF.

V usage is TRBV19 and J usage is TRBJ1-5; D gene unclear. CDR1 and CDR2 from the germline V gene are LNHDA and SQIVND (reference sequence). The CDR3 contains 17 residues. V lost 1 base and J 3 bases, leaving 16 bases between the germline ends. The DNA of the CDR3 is TGTGCCAGTAGTATAGCCTTCGGCAGAGACACCAATCAGCCCCAGCATTTT. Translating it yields CASSIAFGRDTNQPQHF. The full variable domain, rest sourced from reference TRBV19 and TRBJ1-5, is DGGITQSPKYLFRKEGQNVTLSCEQNLNHDAMYWYRQDPGQGLRLIYYSQIVNDFQKGDIAEGYSVSREKKESFPLTVTSAQKNPTAFYLCASSIAFGRDTNQPQHFGDGTRLSIL.

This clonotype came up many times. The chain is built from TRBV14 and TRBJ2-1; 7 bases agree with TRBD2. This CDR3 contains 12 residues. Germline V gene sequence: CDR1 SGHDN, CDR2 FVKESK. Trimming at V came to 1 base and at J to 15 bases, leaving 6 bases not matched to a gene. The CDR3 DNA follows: TGTGCCAGCAGCCAAGGAAGCGGGGTCTCGTTCTTC. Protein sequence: CASSQGSGVSFF.

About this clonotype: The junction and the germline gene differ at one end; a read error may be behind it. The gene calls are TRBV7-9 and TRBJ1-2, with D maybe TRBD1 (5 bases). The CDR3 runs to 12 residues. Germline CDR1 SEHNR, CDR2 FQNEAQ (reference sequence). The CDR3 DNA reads TGTGCCAGCCGTACAGGCAACTATAGCTACACCTTC. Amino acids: CASRTGNYSYTF.

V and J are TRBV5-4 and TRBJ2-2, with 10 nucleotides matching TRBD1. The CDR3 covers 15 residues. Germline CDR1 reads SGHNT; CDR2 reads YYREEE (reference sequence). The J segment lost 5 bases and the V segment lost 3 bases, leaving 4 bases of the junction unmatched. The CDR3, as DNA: TGTGCCAGCAGCTCGGGACAGGGGTGGACCGGGGAGCTGTTTTTT. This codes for CASSSGQGWTGELFF. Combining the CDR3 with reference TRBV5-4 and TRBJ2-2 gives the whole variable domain ETGVTQSPTHLIKTRGQQVTLRCSSQSGHNTVSWYQQALGQGPQFIFQYYREEENGRGNFPPRFSGLQFPNYSSELNVNALELDDSALYLCASSSGQGWTGELFFGEGSRLTVL.

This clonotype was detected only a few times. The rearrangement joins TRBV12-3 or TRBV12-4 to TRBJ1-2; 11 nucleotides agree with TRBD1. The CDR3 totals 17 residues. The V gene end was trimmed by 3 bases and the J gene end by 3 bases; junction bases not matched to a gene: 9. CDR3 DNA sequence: TGTGCCAGCAGTTTTTGGGACAGGGGGTTTATCCACTATGGCTACACCTTC. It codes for CASSFWDRGFIHYGYTF.

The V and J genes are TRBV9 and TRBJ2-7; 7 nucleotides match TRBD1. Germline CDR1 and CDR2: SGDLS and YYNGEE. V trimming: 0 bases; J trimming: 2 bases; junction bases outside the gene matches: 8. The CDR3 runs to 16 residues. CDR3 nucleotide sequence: TGTGCCAGCAGCGTAGGGACAGGCGCCCCACCCTACGAGCAGTACTTC. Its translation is CASSVGTGAPPYEQYF.

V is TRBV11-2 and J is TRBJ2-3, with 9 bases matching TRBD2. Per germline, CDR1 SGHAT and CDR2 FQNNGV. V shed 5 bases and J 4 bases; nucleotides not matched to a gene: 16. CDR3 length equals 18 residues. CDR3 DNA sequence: TGTGCCAGCAGCCCAAGACTAGCGGAGGTCAAGGGCCCAGATACGCAGTATTTT. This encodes CASSPRLAEVKGPDTQYF.

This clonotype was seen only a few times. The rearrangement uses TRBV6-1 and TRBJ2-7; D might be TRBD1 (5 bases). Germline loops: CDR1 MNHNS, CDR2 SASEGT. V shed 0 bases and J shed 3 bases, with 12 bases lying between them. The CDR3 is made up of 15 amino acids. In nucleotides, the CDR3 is TGTGCCAGCAGTGAAGCGAGGCAGGGCCTCTACGAGCAGTACTTC. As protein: CASSEARQGLYEQYF.

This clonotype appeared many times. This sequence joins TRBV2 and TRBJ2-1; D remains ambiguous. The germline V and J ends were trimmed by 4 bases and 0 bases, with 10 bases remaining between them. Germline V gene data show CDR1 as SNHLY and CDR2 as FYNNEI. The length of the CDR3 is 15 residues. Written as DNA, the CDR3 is TGTGCCAGCAGTGCACGACTCAGCTCCTACAATGAGCAGTTCTTC. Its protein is CASSARLSSYNEQFF.

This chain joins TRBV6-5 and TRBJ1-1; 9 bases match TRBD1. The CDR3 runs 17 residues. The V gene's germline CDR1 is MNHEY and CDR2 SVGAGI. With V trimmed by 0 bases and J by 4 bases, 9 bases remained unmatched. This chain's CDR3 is CASSYSGTGTFVTEAFF. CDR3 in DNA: TGTGCCAGCAGTTACTCCGGGACAGGGACCTTTGTCACTGAAGCTTTCTTT.

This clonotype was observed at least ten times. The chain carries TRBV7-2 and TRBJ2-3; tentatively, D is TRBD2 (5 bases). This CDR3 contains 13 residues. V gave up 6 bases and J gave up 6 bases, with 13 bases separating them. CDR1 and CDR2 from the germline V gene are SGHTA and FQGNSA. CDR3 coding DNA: TGTGCCAGCAGGTGGACTGTTGAGGATACGCAGTATTTT. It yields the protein CASRWTVEDTQYF.

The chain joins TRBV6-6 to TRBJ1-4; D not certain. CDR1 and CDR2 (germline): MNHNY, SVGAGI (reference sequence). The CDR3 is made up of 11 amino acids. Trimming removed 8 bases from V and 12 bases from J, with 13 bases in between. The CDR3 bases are TGTGCCAGCGGCCCTCCCATCGAACTGTTTTTT. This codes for CASGPPIELFF.

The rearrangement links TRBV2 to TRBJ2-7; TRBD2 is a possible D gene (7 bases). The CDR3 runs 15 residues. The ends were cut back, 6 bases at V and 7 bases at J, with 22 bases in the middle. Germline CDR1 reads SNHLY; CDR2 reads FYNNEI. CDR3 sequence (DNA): TGTGCCAGCAGCCCGTCCGGCGGGGGCGCGTGGGAGCAGTACTTC. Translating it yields CASSPSGGGAWEQYF.

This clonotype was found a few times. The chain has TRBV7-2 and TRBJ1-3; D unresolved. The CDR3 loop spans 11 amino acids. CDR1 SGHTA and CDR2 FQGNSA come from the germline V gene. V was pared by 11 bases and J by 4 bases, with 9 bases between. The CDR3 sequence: CAWASGNTIYF. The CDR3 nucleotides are TGTGCCTGGGCCTCCGGAAACACCATATATTTT.

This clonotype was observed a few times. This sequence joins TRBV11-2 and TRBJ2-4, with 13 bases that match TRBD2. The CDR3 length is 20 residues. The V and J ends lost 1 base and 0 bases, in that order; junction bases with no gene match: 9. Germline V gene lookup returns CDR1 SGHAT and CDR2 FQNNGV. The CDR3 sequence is CASSLAYGTSGVLAKNIQYF. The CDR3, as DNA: TGTGCCAGCAGCTTAGCTTATGGGACTAGCGGGGTCCTAGCCAAAAACATTCAGTACTTC.